Below are 3 T cell receptor beta chains sequenced from a single sample in a study of metastatic and nonmetastatic thyroid tumors. Using MiXCR, TCRdb reanalyzed the PCR reads. The sample lists 15,000 to 17,000 clones; less than 4% were seen once. All patients reached thyroid surgery having received no treatment beforehand. The sequenced sample was tumor tissue. Source of these receptors: a female donor with papillary thyroid cancer or a benign thyroid nodule (not recorded which). Some clones in this sample may be carry-over from other donors' samples.

By frequency in the sample, this clone is medium-sized. Other nucleotide sequences from this sample produce the same CDR3. This CDR3 reads CASSQEFRDEYEQYF. CDR3 bases: TGCGCCAGCAGCCAAGAGTTTCGGGACGAGTACGAGCAGTACTTC. The rearrangement uses TRBV4-1 and TRBJ2-7, with D perhaps matching TRBD1 or TRBD2 (5 bases each). Trimming removed 0 bases from V and 4 bases from J, with 13 bases in between. CDR1 MGHRA and CDR2 YSYEKL come from the germline V gene. This CDR3 spans 15 amino acids.

This clone was picked up a small number of times. V is TRBV2 and J is TRBJ2-3; possible D gene TRBD2, 5 bases. The V end lost 8 bases, the J end lost 2 bases, and 11 bases lay between the germline ends. The CDR3 extends over 13 amino acids. From germline, CDR1 is SNHLY and CDR2 FYNNEI. CDR3 nucleotides: TGTGCCAGCCTGGATAGCGCCACAGATACGCAGTATTTT. Its protein product is CASLDSATDTQYF.

This clone has only a few counts. The chain combines TRBV20-1 with TRBJ1-5, with D tentatively TRBD1 (5 bases). The CDR3 runs to 15 residues. The V gene lost 5 bases and the J gene lost 4 bases, with 18 bases spanning the gap. Germline V gene sequence: CDR1 DFQATT, CDR2 SNEGSKA (reference sequence). The CDR3 nucleotides are TGCAGTGCTCCAGAGATCGGGGGTGGAAATCAGCCCCAGCATTTT. It is translated as CSAPEIGGGNQPQHF.